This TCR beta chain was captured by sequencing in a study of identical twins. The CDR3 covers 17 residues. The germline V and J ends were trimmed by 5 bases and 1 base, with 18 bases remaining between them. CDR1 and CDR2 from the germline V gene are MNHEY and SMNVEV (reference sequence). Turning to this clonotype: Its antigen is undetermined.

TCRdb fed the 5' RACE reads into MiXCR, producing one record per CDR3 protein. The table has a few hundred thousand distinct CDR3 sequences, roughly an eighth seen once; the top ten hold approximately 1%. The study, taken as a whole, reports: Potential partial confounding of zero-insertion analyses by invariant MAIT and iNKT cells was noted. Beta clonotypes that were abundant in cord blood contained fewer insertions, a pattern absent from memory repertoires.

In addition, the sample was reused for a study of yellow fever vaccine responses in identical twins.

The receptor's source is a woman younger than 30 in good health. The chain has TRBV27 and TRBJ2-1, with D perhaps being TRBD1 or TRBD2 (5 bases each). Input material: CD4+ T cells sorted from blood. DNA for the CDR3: TGTGCCAGCAGTCCGCAACTAGTGGGGGTGTCCTACAATGAGCAGTTCTTC. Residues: CASSPQLVGVSYNEQFF.